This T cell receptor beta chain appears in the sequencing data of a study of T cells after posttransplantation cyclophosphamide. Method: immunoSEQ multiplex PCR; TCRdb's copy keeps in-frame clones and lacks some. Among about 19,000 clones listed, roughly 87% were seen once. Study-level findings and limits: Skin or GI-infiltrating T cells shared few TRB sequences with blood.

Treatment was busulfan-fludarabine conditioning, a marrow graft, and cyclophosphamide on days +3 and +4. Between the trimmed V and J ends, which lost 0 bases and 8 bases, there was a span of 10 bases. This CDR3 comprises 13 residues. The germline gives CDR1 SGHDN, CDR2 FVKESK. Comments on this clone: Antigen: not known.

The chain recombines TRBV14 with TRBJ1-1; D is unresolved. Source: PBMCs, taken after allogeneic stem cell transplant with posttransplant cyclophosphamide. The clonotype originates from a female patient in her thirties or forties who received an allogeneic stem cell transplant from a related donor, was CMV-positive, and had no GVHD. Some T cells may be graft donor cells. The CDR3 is CASSQDLAGEAFF. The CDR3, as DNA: TGTGCCAGCAGCCAAGATCTGGCGGGGGAAGCTTTCTTT.